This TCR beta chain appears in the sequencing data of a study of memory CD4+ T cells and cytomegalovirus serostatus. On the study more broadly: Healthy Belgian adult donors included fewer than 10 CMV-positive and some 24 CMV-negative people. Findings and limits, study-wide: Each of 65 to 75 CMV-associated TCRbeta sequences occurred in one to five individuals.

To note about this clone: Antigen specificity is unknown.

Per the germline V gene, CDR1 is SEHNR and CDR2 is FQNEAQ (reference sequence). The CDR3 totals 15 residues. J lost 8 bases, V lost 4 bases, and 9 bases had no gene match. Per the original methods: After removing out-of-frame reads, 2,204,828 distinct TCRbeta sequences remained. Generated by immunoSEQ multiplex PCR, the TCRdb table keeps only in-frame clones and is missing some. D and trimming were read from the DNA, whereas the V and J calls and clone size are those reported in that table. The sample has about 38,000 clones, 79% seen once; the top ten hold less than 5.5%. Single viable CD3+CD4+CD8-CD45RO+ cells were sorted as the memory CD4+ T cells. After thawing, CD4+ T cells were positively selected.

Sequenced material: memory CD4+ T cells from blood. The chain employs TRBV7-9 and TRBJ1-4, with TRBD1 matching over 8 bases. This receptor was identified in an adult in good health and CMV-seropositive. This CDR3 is CASSSRQGLGEKLFF. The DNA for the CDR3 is TGTGCCAGCAGCTCACGACAGGGGTTGGGGGAAAAACTGTTTTTT.